This is a list of T cell receptor beta chains from one sample in a study of shared clonotypes between healthy human individuals. Profiled with immunoSEQ multiplex PCR; TCRdb holds only in-frame clones, not every one. The data hold about 600,000 clones, with 97% observed a single time. Sequenced: naive CD4+ T cells sorted from blood. The receptors were gathered from a woman aged 30 to 39 in good health. CDR3s include the opening cysteine and the closing phenylalanine or tryptophan. A D gene is named only where the DNA matches it firmly. Some rows mark clone size as missing; the rest say once, few, many or name a class of expanded clone.

CDR3 protein: CASSRLRQNTGELFF
CDR3 DNA: TGTGCCAGTAGTCGGCTCCGACAAAACACCGGGGAGCTGTTTTTT
V gene: TRBV19
D gene: -
clone size: -
J gene: TRBJ2-2

CDR3 protein: CASISSTGRISPLHF
CDR3 DNA: TGTGCCAGCATCTCTTCGACAGGGCGTATTTCACCCCTCCACTTT
V gene: TRBV28
D gene: TRBD1
clone size: -
J gene: TRBJ1-6

CDR3 protein: CASSVRDGLYEQYF
CDR3 DNA: TGTGCCAGCAGTGTCCGGGACGGACTCTACGAGCAGTACTTC
V gene: TRBV28
D gene: -
clone size: -
J gene: TRBJ2-7

CDR3 protein: CASSLVGSVNTEAFF
CDR3 DNA: TGCGCCAGCAGCTTGGTTGGGTCGGTGAACACTGAAGCTTTCTTT
V gene: TRBV5-1
D gene: -
clone size: -
J gene: TRBJ1-1

CDR3 protein: CAWENTEAFF
CDR3 DNA: TGTGCCTGGGAGAACACTGAAGCTTTCTTT
V gene: TRBV30
D gene: -
clone size: few
J gene: TRBJ1-1

CDR3 protein: CASSPRQGAAYEQYF
CDR3 DNA: TGCGCCAGCAGCCCGCGACAGGGGGCGGCCTACGAGCAGTACTTC
V gene: TRBV5-1
D gene: TRBD1
clone size: -
J gene: TRBJ2-7

CDR3 protein: CASGFGTDDEKLFF
CDR3 DNA: TGTGCCAGCGGCTTCGGGACTGACGATGAAAAACTGTTTTTT
V gene: TRBV28
D gene: -
clone size: -
J gene: TRBJ1-4

CDR3 protein: CASSVSGVKDTQYF
CDR3 DNA: TGTGCCAGCAGCGTTAGCGGAGTAAAGGATACGCAGTATTTT
V gene: TRBV7-6
D gene: -
clone size: -
J gene: TRBJ2-3

CDR3 protein: CASSSHNSGTATGWVTEAFF
CDR3 DNA: TGTGCCAGCAGCTCCCATAACTCCGGGACAGCCACTGGATGGGTCACTGAAGCTTTCTTT
V gene: TRBV5-8
D gene: TRBD1
clone size: once
J gene: TRBJ1-1

CDR3 protein: CATSRDGNSPLHF
CDR3 DNA: TGTGCCACCAGCAGAGATGGGAATTCACCCCTCCACTTT
V gene: TRBV15
D gene: -
clone size: -
J gene: TRBJ1-6

CDR3 protein: CASSNGAHEQYF
CDR3 DNA: TGTGCCAGTAGTAACGGTGCCCACGAGCAGTACTTC
V gene: TRBV19
D gene: -
clone size: few
J gene: TRBJ2-7

CDR3 protein: CASRTVSSYNEQFF
CDR3 DNA: TGTGCCAGCAGGACCGTAAGCTCCTACAATGAGCAGTTCTTC
V gene: TRBV6-1
D gene: -
clone size: -
J gene: TRBJ2-1

CDR3 protein: CASIAGGDGMNTEAFF
CDR3 DNA: TGTGCCAGCATTGCTGGAGGAGACGGCATGAACACTGAAGCTTTCTTT
V gene: TRBV6-8
D gene: -
clone size: -
J gene: TRBJ1-1

CDR3 protein: CAIRTPGGNEQFF
CDR3 DNA: TGTGCCATCAGGACCCCGGGGGGGAATGAGCAGTTCTTC
V gene: TRBV10-3
D gene: TRBD2
clone size: -
J gene: TRBJ2-1

CDR3 protein: CASSTSPRGVLNEQYF
CDR3 DNA: TGTGCCAGCAGCACGTCTCCCAGGGGTGTTCTGAACGAGCAGTACTTC
V gene: TRBV5-4
D gene: -
clone size: -
J gene: TRBJ2-7

CDR3 protein: CASMGGEPYNQPQHF
CDR3 DNA: TGTGCCAGTATGGGAGGCGAACCTTACAATCAGCCCCAGCATTTT
V gene: TRBV19
D gene: -
clone size: -
J gene: TRBJ1-5

CDR3 protein: CASSSRDSFSGYTF
CDR3 DNA: TGTGCCAGCAGCAGCCGGGACAGTTTCTCTGGCTACACCTTC
V gene: TRBV6-4
D gene: TRBD1
clone size: -
J gene: TRBJ1-2

CDR3 protein: CASSLALATDTQYF
CDR3 DNA: TGTGCCAGCAGTTTGGCACTAGCTACAGATACGCAGTATTTT
V gene: TRBV27
D gene: -
clone size: -
J gene: TRBJ2-3

CDR3 protein: CASSLGRRAETQYF
CDR3 DNA: TGCGCCAGCAGCTTGGGGCGCAGGGCAGAGACCCAGTACTTC
V gene: TRBV5-1
D gene: -
clone size: -
J gene: TRBJ2-5

CDR3 protein: CASSLGLDRFNYGYTF
CDR3 DNA: TGCGCCAGCAGCTTGGGACTGGACAGATTTAACTATGGCTACACCTTC
V gene: TRBV5-1
D gene: -
clone size: -
J gene: TRBJ1-2

CDR3 protein: CASSPLKGGTEAFF
CDR3 DNA: TGTGCCAGCTCACCACTCAAGGGGGGGACTGAAGCTTTCTTT
V gene: TRBV18
D gene: -
clone size: -
J gene: TRBJ1-1

CDR3 protein: CASSRRGEYQPQHF
CDR3 DNA: TGTGCCAGCAGTAGAAGGGGGGAGTATCAGCCCCAGCATTTT
V gene: TRBV6-5
D gene: -
clone size: once
J gene: TRBJ1-5

CDR3 protein: CASSNLLQGVGEAFF
CDR3 DNA: TGTGCCAGCAGTAACCTGCTTCAGGGGGTTGGTGAAGCTTTCTTT
V gene: TRBV6-5
D gene: TRBD1
clone size: once
J gene: TRBJ1-1

CDR3 protein: CASSLAGRGRTQETQYF
CDR3 DNA: TGTGCCAGCAGCTTAGCCGGACGGGGCAGGACCCAAGAGACCCAGTACTTC
V gene: TRBV7-9
D gene: -
clone size: -
J gene: TRBJ2-5

CDR3 protein: CASSLSDSTDTQYF
CDR3 DNA: TGTGCCAGCAGCCTGTCGGACAGCACAGATACGCAGTATTTT
V gene: TRBV7-9
D gene: -
clone size: -
J gene: TRBJ2-3

CDR3 protein: CAISEYTSESTDTQYF
CDR3 DNA: TGTGCCATCAGTGAGTACACTAGCGAGAGCACAGATACGCAGTATTTT
V gene: TRBV10-3
D gene: TRBD2
clone size: -
J gene: TRBJ2-3

CDR3 protein: CASSAGQVHEQYF
CDR3 DNA: TGTGCCAGCAGTGCCGGCCAGGTCCACGAGCAGTACTTC
V gene: TRBV6-5
D gene: -
clone size: -
J gene: TRBJ2-7